The present TCR beta chain was sequenced within a study of blood T cell repertoires in COVID-19. About the research overall: Acute and convalescent COVID-19 samples came from the United States, Italy and Spain.

Participants, about 18 to 90 years old, spanned approximately 26 US areas. Participants were placed into cohorts based on the clinical history they reported. As concerns this clone: One end of the junction fails to match germline, which may point to a read error.

There are 13 residues in the CDR3. In germline, CDR1 is KGHSH, CDR2 LQKENI. In the authors' methods: Estimation of nucleated cell counts relied on the amplification of reference gene primers. Assay: immunoSEQ multiplex PCR; the TCRdb copy retains only in-frame clones and omits some. The V and J calls and the clone size are those of that table, but D and trimming were determined from the DNA. The sample lists under 200,000 clones; around 86% were seen once. This sequence was found in a middle-aged man with acute COVID-19. The chain carries TRBV18 and TRBJ1-3; D gene unclear. Sequencing used PBMCs or T cells enriched from blood (not recorded which). CDR3 sequence: CASSPQVQQVPFF. Here the CDR3 DNA reads TGTGCCAGCTCACCACAGGTGCAGCAGGTCCCCTTTTTT. The whole variable domain, remainder taken from reference TRBV18 and TRBJ1-3, is NAGVMQNPRHLVRRRGQEARLRCSPMKGHSHVYWYRQLPEEGLKFMVYLQKENIIDESGMPKERFSAEFPKEGPSILRIQQVVRGDSAAYFCASSPQVQQVPFFGEGSWLTVV.